This TCR beta chain was observed in a study of OX40 agonist ivuxolimab in advanced cancers. TCRdb's table, derived via immunoSEQ multiplex PCR, lists solely in-frame clones and lacks some. Of fewer than 15,000 clones in the sample, around 80% are singletons; the top ten hold 36%. If patients had autoimmune disease history or systemic immunosuppression, they were excluded. The germline CDR1 and CDR2 sequences are SGHRS and YFSETQ. J gave up 3 bases and V 3 bases, and 12 bases lay outside the gene matches. The CDR3 spans 17 residues. Study-wide results and caveats: Those patients achieving a partial response at 0.1-3.0 mg/kg showed among the lowest clonal expansion. At 0.1 to 3.0 mg/kg, CD4+ and CD8+ blood T cells expanded clonally by week 6.

A note on this clone: Its antigen is unknown.

The chain links TRBV5-1 to TRBJ1-1; TRBD1 matches 9 bases. The sequence derives from an adult with an advanced solid tumor such as melanoma, head and neck, liver or kidney cancer. Sequencing was performed on CD4+ or CD8+ T cells sorted from blood, taken in a trial of the OX40 agonist ivuxolimab. CDR3 in DNA: TGCGCCAGCAGCTGGGGACAGGGAGGCATCAGGGACACTGAAGCTTTCTTT. Amino acid sequence: CASSWGQGGIRDTEAFF.